Each of the 15 T cell receptor beta chains below was sequenced from the same sample in a study of T cells in pancreatic ductal adenocarcinoma. Using immunoSEQ multiplex PCR, the repertoire was profiled, and TCRdb retains in-frame clones only, with some absent. The sample contains about 16,000 clones, 85% to 90% of which appear only once. The selected patients with pancreatic ductal adenocarcinoma had surgery but no neoadjuvant therapy. What was sequenced was PBMCs. The receptor source for this set is a human donor with pancreatic ductal adenocarcinoma.

The gene calls are TRBV13 and TRBJ1-2; the D gene is possibly TRBD1 (6 bases). Germline V gene data show CDR1 as PRHDT and CDR2 as FYEKMQ (reference sequence). The CDR3 is 14 amino acids. Trimming removed 6 bases from V and 5 bases from J, with 16 bases in between. CDR3 in DNA: TGTGCCAGCAGTTTCCTACGGGGGGCATATGGCTACACCTTC. This sequence encodes CASSFLRGAYGYTF.

The chain couples TRBV4-3 to TRBJ2-5; TRBD2 might be the D (5 bases). Trimming took 0 bases from V and 6 from J, leaving 17 bases between them. From germline, CDR1 is LGHNA and CDR2 YSLEER. The CDR3 runs 16 residues. The CDR3 DNA follows: TGCGCCAGCAGCCAAGATCATTCCGGGAAGTTACAGACCCAGTACTTC. Its protein product is CASSQDHSGKLQTQYF.

This chain links TRBV2 with TRBJ2-2; TRBD1 matches 11 bases. CDR1 and CDR2 (germline): SNHLY, FYNNEI. Trimming removed 11 bases from V and 4 bases from J; junction bases left unmatched: 6. There are 14 residues in the CDR3. The CDR3 nucleotides read TGTGCCCGCGATGGGACAGGGGGCACCGGGGAGCTGTTTTTT. Protein product: CARDGTGGTGELFF.

The chain is built from TRBV7-2 and TRBJ2-3; 8 bases are shared with TRBD2. The V gene's germline CDR1 is SGHTA and CDR2 FQGNSA. V was clipped by 0 bases and J by 2 bases; unmatched bases: 7. CDR3 length: 17 amino acids. DNA of the CDR3: TGTGCCAGCAGCTTAGCGCATGGCGGGGGGTTCACAGATACGCAGTATTTT. It specifies CASSLAHGGGFTDTQYF.

V gene TRBV15 combines with J gene TRBJ2-3, with TRBD2 matching 9 bases. V lost 3 bases to trimming and J lost 0 bases; unmatched junction nucleotides: 10. The CDR3 is made up of 18 amino acids. The germline V gene has CDR1 LNHNV and CDR2 YYDKDF (reference sequence). The CDR3 is CATSSLAGASVSTDTQYF. The DNA of the CDR3 is TGTGCCACCAGCAGCTTAGCGGGGGCCTCCGTTAGCACAGATACGCAGTATTTT. The full variable domain, its missing parts supplied by reference TRBV15 and TRBJ2-3, is DAMVIQNPRYQVTQFGKPVTLSCSQTLNHNVMYWYQQKSSQAPKLLFHYYDKDFNNEADTPDNFQSRRPNTSFCFLDIRSPGLGDTAMYLCATSSLAGASVSTDTQYFGPGTRLTVL.

The chain is built from TRBV4-1 and TRBJ1-4, with TRBD1 matching over 7 bases. V gave up 1 base and J gave up 7 bases; unmatched junction bases: 0. This CDR3 has 13 residues. Germline V gene data show CDR1 as MGHRA and CDR2 as YSYEKL. The CDR3 DNA sequence: TGCGCCAGCAGCCAAGGACAGGGTGAAAAACTGTTTTTT. This translates into CASSQGQGEKLFF.

This chain joins TRBV9 and TRBJ1-3; 7 bases are a match to TRBD1. Looked up from germline, CDR1 is SGDLS and CDR2 is YYNGEE. V gave up 3 bases and J gave up 0 bases; unmatched junction bases: 6. The CDR3 loop spans 16 amino acids. DNA for the CDR3: TGTGCCAGCAGCGCCCGACAGGGAGGCTCTGGAAACACCATATATTTT. Its translation: CASSARQGGSGNTIYF. The whole variable domain, remainder taken from reference TRBV9 and TRBJ1-3, is DSGVTQTPKHLITATGQRVTLRCSPRSGDLSVYWYQQSLDQGLQFLIQYYNGEERAKGNILERFSAQQFPDLHSELNLSSLELGDSALYFCASSARQGGSGNTIYFGEGSWLTVV.

By share of the sample, this clone is medium-sized. The chain carries TRBV10-3 and TRBJ1-2, with a possible D match to TRBD1 (5 bases). Between the trimmed V and J ends, which lost 7 bases and 6 bases, there was a span of 9 bases. The CDR3 contains 11 residues. In germline, CDR1 is ENHRY, CDR2 SYGVKD. The CDR3 nucleotides read TGTGCCATCAAGGGACTCAATGGCTACACCTTC. This codes for CAIKGLNGYTF.

CDR3 in DNA: TGTGCCAGCAGGGATCGACAGGGAGTTCAGCCCCAGCATTTT. Translated: CASRDRQGVQPQHF. V gene TRBV6-5 combines with J gene TRBJ1-5; 7 nucleotides align to TRBD1. V shed 6 bases and J 6 bases; nucleotides not matched to a gene: 8. The V gene's germline CDR1 is MNHEY and CDR2 SVGAGI. The CDR3 contains 14 residues.

CDR3 residues: CASSFAVGGTDTQYF. As DNA, the CDR3 is TGTGCCAGCAGCTTCGCAGTAGGAGGCACAGATACGCAGTATTTT. The chain is built from TRBV5-5 and TRBJ2-3; D remains ambiguous. The V end was cut by 2 bases, the J end by 1 base, with 11 bases between. CDR1 SGHKS and CDR2 YYEKEE come from the germline V gene (reference sequence). This CDR3 has 15 residues.

The chain is built from TRBV6-5 and TRBJ1-5; no reliable D call. Germline V gives CDR1 MNHEY, CDR2 SVGAGI. There are 14 residues in the CDR3. Trimming left V 2 bases short and J 3 bases short, with 8 bases between. CDR3 nucleotide sequence: TGTGCCAGCAGTTACGTTAGTTTCAATCAGCCCCAGCATTTT. This translates into CASSYVSFNQPQHF.

This chain links TRBV5-1 with TRBJ2-5; the match to TRBD1 covers 8 bases. This CDR3 contains 14 residues. The V gene's germline CDR1 is SGHRS and CDR2 YFSETQ. V was pared by 4 bases and J by 3 bases, with 5 bases of the junction left unmatched. Written as DNA, the CDR3 is TGCGCCAGCAGCCAGGGACAGGTTAAAGAGACCCAGTACTTC. Translating gives CASSQGQVKETQYF.

In this sample, this clone turned up once. The V gene is TRBV5-1, the J gene TRBJ2-2, with D tentatively TRBD2 (6 bases). Trimming cost V 4 bases and J 4 bases, with 14 bases left between them. CDR3 length equals 15 residues. Germline V gene lookup returns CDR1 SGHRS and CDR2 YFSETQ. The CDR3 DNA sequence: TGCGCCAGCAGCGTCCCGGGACTTTCCACCGGGGAGCTGTTTTTT. Translation: CASSVPGLSTGELFF. Complete variable domain (other parts from reference TRBV5-1 and TRBJ2-2): KAGVTQTPRYLIKTRGQQVTLSCSPISGHRSVSWYQQTPGQGLQFLFEYFSETQRNKGNFPGRFSGRQFSNSRSEMNVSTLELGDSALYLCASSVPGLSTGELFFGEGSRLTVL.

This chain uses TRBV9 with TRBJ2-3; 11 bases map to TRBD2. This CDR3 is built from 14 residues. Germline V CDR1 and CDR2: SGDLS, YYNGEE. J was trimmed by 6 bases and V by 4 bases; bases with no gene match: 4. CDR3 coding DNA: TGTGCCAGCAGCCCTAGCGGGGGGACGGATACGCAGTATTTT. Its translation: CASSPSGGTDTQYF.

The V and J genes are TRBV20-1 and TRBJ1-2; no clear D. The CDR3 runs to 11 residues. The V gene's germline CDR1 is DFQATT and CDR2 SNEGSKA (reference sequence). V dropped 3 bases and J dropped 4 bases, with 6 bases sitting between them. This CDR3 is CSASLGYGYTF. The CDR3 DNA reads TGCAGTGCTAGCCTCGGCTATGGCTACACCTTC.